The 23 T cell receptor beta chains in this list originate from one sample, sequenced in a study of cytomegalovirus exposure and HLA in healthy donors (dated by TCRdb to the late 2010s). Library construction relied on the immunoSEQ multiplex PCR assay. In TCRdb, the immuneACCESS table is reduced to in-frame sequences with V and J assigned. These tables do not hold every clone; where another copy was compared, an unresolved V gene accounts for under half, and the others remain unexplained. This sample has some 120,000 clones in its table, and nearly 90% of those were observed once. Approximately 1.1% of the sample is held by the ten biggest clonotypes. Sequencing was performed on PBMCs. Receptors were obtained from a woman younger than 35 in good health and CMV-seronegative.

The chain has TRBV10-2 and TRBJ2-7; D is ambiguous. The V and J ends lost 1 base and 3 bases respectively, with 10 bases between them. CDR1 is WSHSY and CDR2 is SAAADI in the germline V gene. The CDR3 sequence is 14 residues long. CDR3 region: CASSELGHSYEQYF. CDR3 DNA sequence: TGCGCCAGCAGTGAGTTGGGCCATAGCTACGAGCAGTACTTC.

This chain connects TRBV10-1 to TRBJ2-5; 7 bases are a match to TRBD1. The V gene's germline CDR1 is WNHNN and CDR2 SYGVQD (reference sequence). With 3 bases clipped from V and 4 bases from J, the junction kept 5 bases outside the gene matches. The CDR3 loop spans 14 amino acids. CDR3 coding DNA: TGCGCCAGCAGTGAAGACAGGGACGGAGAGACCCAGTACTTC. It is translated as CASSEDRDGETQYF.

The gene calls are TRBV18 and TRBJ2-1; TRBD1 might be the D (7 bases). V was cut by 3 bases and J by 9 bases, with 18 bases left in between. Germline V CDR1 and CDR2: KGHSH, LQKENI. The CDR3 is made up of 15 amino acids. The CDR3 here is CASSPLEGQRAEQFF. The CDR3, as DNA: TGTGCCAGCTCACCGTTGGAGGGACAGAGGGCTGAGCAGTTCTTC.

This chain connects TRBV2 to TRBJ1-1; TRBD1 agrees at 8 bases. Germline CDR1 SNHLY, CDR2 FYNNEI. V lost 2 bases and J lost 4; bases outside the gene matches: 12. The CDR3 contains 17 residues. In DNA form, the CDR3 reads TGTGCCAGCAGTGAAAAACGATCCGGGACAGGAGTCACTGAAGCTTTCTTT. Translated, it gives CASSEKRSGTGVTEAFF.

This rearrangement joins TRBV6-5 to TRBJ2-1, with TRBD2 matching 7 bases. The CDR3 is 14 residues long. With V trimmed by 2 bases and J by 9 bases, 7 bases remained unmatched. Germline V gene lookup returns CDR1 MNHEY and CDR2 SVGAGI. The CDR3 DNA is TGTGCCAGCAGTTACCGGGGGGAGGTCGGTGAGCAGTTCTTC. Encoded protein: CASSYRGEVGEQFF.

This clone was picked up one time. The genes are TRBV6-5 and TRBJ1-2; TRBD1 matches 7 bases. CDR3 length: 13 amino acids. With 5 bases clipped from V and 8 bases from J, the junction kept 8 bases outside the gene matches. The germline gives CDR1 MNHEY, CDR2 SVGAGI. The CDR3 protein is CASSRTGERGYTF. CDR3 coding DNA: TGTGCCAGCAGTCGAACAGGGGAGAGGGGCTACACCTTC.

The CDR3 protein is CASSRDRGEPQHF. The CDR3 nucleotides read TGTGCCAGCAGCCGGGACAGGGGTGAGCCCCAGCATTTT. This chain connects TRBV6-1 to TRBJ1-5; 10 nucleotides line up with TRBD1. The germline V gene encodes CDR1 MNHNS and CDR2 SASEGT. J was trimmed by 8 bases and V by 6 bases; bases with no gene match: 4. The CDR3 consists of 13 residues.

This sequence joins TRBV6-6 and TRBJ1-6; TRBD1 matches at 8 bases. This CDR3 contains 16 residues. Germline V gives CDR1 MNHNY, CDR2 SVGAGI (reference sequence). The trim removed 5 bases at V and 7 bases at J, leaving 10 bases unmatched. This chain's CDR3 is CASSPPGTGRNSPLHF. The DNA for the CDR3 is TGTGCCAGCAGTCCCCCGGGGACAGGTCGCAATTCACCCCTCCACTTT.

As concerns this clone: Other DNA sequences from this sample encode an identical CDR3 as well. V and J are TRBV27 and TRBJ1-2; 7 positions agree with TRBD1. Germline V lookup: CDR1 MNHEY, CDR2 SMNVEV (reference sequence). V lost 4 bases to trimming and J lost 4 bases; unmatched junction nucleotides: 0. The CDR3 sequence is 12 residues long. The CDR3 region is CASSSGGYGYTF. The DNA for the CDR3 is TGTGCCAGCAGTTCAGGGGGCTATGGCTACACCTTC.

The rearrangement links TRBV30 to TRBJ1-2; 7 bases line up with TRBD1. V trimming: 2 bases; J trimming: 6 bases; junction bases outside the gene matches: 6. Germline loops: CDR1 GTSNPN, CDR2 SVGIG (reference sequence). CDR3 size: 13 residues. The DNA for the CDR3 is TGTGCCTGGAGTTTCACAGGGGTTAATGGCTACACCTTC. As protein: CAWSFTGVNGYTF.

J is TRBJ2-2 and V is TRBV19, with 10 bases matching TRBD2. Losses at the gene ends were 2 bases for V and 5 bases for J; bases not matched to a gene: 5. CDR3 length: 16 amino acids. Germline V lookup: CDR1 LNHDA, CDR2 SQIVND (reference sequence). The CDR3 bases are TGTGCCAGTAGTATAAATAGCGGGAGGTCAACCGGGGAGCTGTTTTTT. This gives the protein CASSINSGRSTGELFF.

V is TRBV28 and J is TRBJ1-1; 7 bases agree with TRBD1. The germline V gene has CDR1 MDHEN and CDR2 SYDVKM. The CDR3 is made up of 14 amino acids. V dropped 2 bases and J dropped 3; count of bases not matched to a gene: 3. The CDR3 sequence: CASSLEGADTEAFF. CDR3 sequence (DNA): TGTGCCAGCAGTTTAGAGGGGGCGGACACTGAAGCTTTCTTT.

The chain links TRBV7-6 to TRBJ2-6, with D possibly TRBD2 on 6 matching bases. There are 18 residues in the CDR3. Germline CDR1 reads SGHVS; CDR2 reads FNYEAQ. V was clipped by 5 bases and J by 0 bases, with 17 bases between them. DNA of the CDR3: TGTGCCAGCAGCCCCACCGGGACTGAATTCTCTGGGGCCAACGTCCTGACTTTC. Encoded protein: CASSPTGTEFSGANVLTF.

The chain employs TRBV18 and TRBJ2-1; possible D gene TRBD2, 6 bases. This CDR3 spans 17 amino acids. Germline V gene data show CDR1 as KGHSH and CDR2 as LQKENI. Trimming cost V 0 bases and J 0 bases, with 12 bases left between them. The CDR3 here is CASSPPGGGVSYNEQFF. CDR3 sequence (DNA): TGTGCCAGCTCACCACCGGGGGGAGGAGTCTCCTACAATGAGCAGTTCTTC.

V is TRBV28 and J is TRBJ2-5; D is unclear. CDR1 MDHEN and CDR2 SYDVKM come from the germline V gene. Trimming took 7 bases from V and 2 from J, leaving 14 bases between them. CDR3 length equals 14 residues. DNA for the CDR3: TGTGCCAGCAACCCCGAGGTGAATCAAGAGACCCAGTACTTC. This sequence encodes CASNPEVNQETQYF.

This chain joins TRBV5-6 and TRBJ2-7; 11 nucleotides match TRBD1. The CDR3 is 14 amino acids. Trimming took 4 bases from V and 5 from J; bases not matched to a gene: 5. Germline CDR1 is SGHDT and CDR2 is YYEEEE. Here the CDR3 reads CASSIGTGGHEQYV. The CDR3 DNA reads as TGTGCCAGCAGCATCGGGACAGGGGGACACGAGCAGTACGTC.

This chain joins TRBV5-5 and TRBJ2-5; 7 bases line up with TRBD2. CDR1 is SGHKS and CDR2 is YYEKEE in the germline V gene (reference sequence). J was trimmed by 4 bases and V by 3 bases; bases with no gene match: 0. The CDR3 covers 12 residues. CDR3 nucleotides: TGTGCCAGCAGCTGGGGGGGAGAGACCCAGTACTTC. Amino acids: CASSWGGETQYF.

This clone occurred a few times. The chain combines TRBV6-5 with TRBJ1-2, with 9 bases identical to TRBD1. The CDR3 covers 14 residues. V gave up 6 bases and J gave up 5 bases; unmatched junction bases: 7. The germline V gene encodes CDR1 MNHEY and CDR2 SVGAGI. CDR3 sequence (DNA): TGTGCCAGCAGGAGGACAGGGGAAACTTATGGCTACACCTTC. This encodes CASRRTGETYGYTF.

V usage is TRBV28 and J usage is TRBJ2-1; TRBD2 agrees at 7 bases. The J segment lost 3 bases and the V segment lost 4 bases, leaving 6 bases of the junction unmatched. The germline CDR1 and CDR2 sequences are MDHEN and SYDVKM. The CDR3 consists of 15 residues. The CDR3 DNA reads as TGTGCCAGCAGTTCCCCGGGACTACACTACAATGAGCAGTTCTTC. Amino acid sequence: CASSSPGLHYNEQFF.

The chain combines TRBV5-1 with TRBJ2-1; the match to TRBD2 covers 11 bases. Germline CDR1 SGHRS, CDR2 YFSETQ. This CDR3 contains 14 residues. The trim removed 2 bases at V and 9 bases at J, leaving 4 bases unmatched. The DNA for the CDR3 is TGCGCCAGCAGCTTCCTAGCGGGAGGCGGTGAGCAGTTCTTC. It yields the protein CASSFLAGGGEQFF. Based on the CDR3 plus reference TRBV5-1 and TRBJ2-1, the full variable domain is KAGVTQTPRYLIKTRGQQVTLSCSPISGHRSVSWYQQTPGQGLQFLFEYFSETQRNKGNFPGRFSGRQFSNSRSEMNVSTLELGDSALYLCASSFLAGGGEQFFGPGTRLTVL.

The CDR3 region is CASSMPGTGDEQFF. The CDR3 DNA follows: TGTGCCAGTAGTATGCCAGGGACAGGGGATGAGCAGTTCTTC. V gene TRBV19 combines with J gene TRBJ2-1; 10 nucleotides agree with TRBD1. The CDR3 spans 14 residues. The V gene's germline CDR1 is LNHDA and CDR2 SQIVND (reference sequence). V gave up 3 bases and J gave up 8 bases; unmatched junction bases: 4.

The genes are TRBV4-3 and TRBJ1-4, with 8 bases matching TRBD1. Germline V gene lookup returns CDR1 LGHNA and CDR2 YSLEER. J gave up 9 bases and V 1 base, and 10 bases lay outside the gene matches. The CDR3 totals 16 residues. DNA for the CDR3: TGCGCCAGCAGCCAAGGAACAGGGGGTATCACCCAAAAACTGTTTTTT. Its protein is CASSQGTGGITQKLFF.

The chain is built from TRBV5-6 and TRBJ1-5, with D tentatively TRBD1 (5 bases). The CDR3 consists of 13 residues. Trimming took off 2 bases at V and 7 bases at J, with 10 bases between the two ends. Looked up from germline, CDR1 is SGHDT and CDR2 is YYEEEE. CDR3 region: CASSFGGGQPQHF. The CDR3 nucleotides are TGTGCCAGCAGCTTTGGGGGGGGACAGCCCCAGCATTTT. Together with reference TRBV5-6 and TRBJ1-5, the CDR3 gives the full variable domain: DAGVTQSPTHLIKTRGQQVTLRCSPKSGHDTVSWYQQALGQGPQFIFQYYEEEERQRGNFPDRFSGHQFPNYSSELNVNALLLGDSALYLCASSFGGGQPQHFGDGTRLSIL.